This paragraph reports one T cell receptor beta chain. Libraries were prepared by immunoSEQ multiplex PCR; TCRdb keeps only in-frame clonotypes and omits some of them. The sample records 230,000 or so clones, roughly 81% being singletons. The data belong to a study of blood T cell repertoires in COVID-19. Study summary: The United States, Italy and Spain supplied acute and convalescent COVID-19 samples.

Germline assignment: CDR1 SGHTA and CDR2 FQGNSA. CDR3 size: 13 residues. J gave up 5 bases and V 8 bases, and 4 bases lay outside the gene matches. Followed over time, Seattle patients had been enrolled while infection was active. The receptor comes from a woman older than 75 with COVID-19, enrolled during active disease. The rearrangement joins TRBV7-2 to TRBJ2-7, with 12 positions matching TRBD2. Sequencing used peripheral blood. CDR3 sequence (DNA): TGTGCCAGCCGGACTAGCGGGACCCACGAGCAGTACTTC. Translating gives CASRTSGTHEQYF. The full variable domain, in which reference TRBV7-2 and TRBJ2-7 provide the parts outside the CDR3, is GAGVSQSPSNKVTEKGKDVELRCDPISGHTALYWYRQSLGQGLEFLIYFQGNSAPDKSGLPSDRFSAERTGGSVSTLTIQRTQQEDSAVYLCASRTSGTHEQYFGPGTRLTVT.